The subject of this entry is one T cell receptor beta chain. Different DNA sequences within this sample yield the same CDR3. This sample was taken from a study of blood T cell repertoires in COVID-19. TCRdb's table, derived via immunoSEQ multiplex PCR, lists solely in-frame clones and lacks some. The table has about 250,000 clones, approximately 80% seen once. Sequenced sample: peripheral blood. The sequence derives from a man at least 80 years old with acute or convalescent COVID-19.

CDR3 DNA sequence: TGTGCCAGCAGTTTAAGGGGATACGAGCAGTACTTC. Protein product: CASSLRGYEQYF. The V gene is TRBV12-3 or TRBV12-4, the J gene TRBJ2-7; D possibly corresponds to TRBD1 (5 bases). Trimming removed 2 bases at V and 4 bases at J, with 6 bases between. This CDR3 contains 12 residues.